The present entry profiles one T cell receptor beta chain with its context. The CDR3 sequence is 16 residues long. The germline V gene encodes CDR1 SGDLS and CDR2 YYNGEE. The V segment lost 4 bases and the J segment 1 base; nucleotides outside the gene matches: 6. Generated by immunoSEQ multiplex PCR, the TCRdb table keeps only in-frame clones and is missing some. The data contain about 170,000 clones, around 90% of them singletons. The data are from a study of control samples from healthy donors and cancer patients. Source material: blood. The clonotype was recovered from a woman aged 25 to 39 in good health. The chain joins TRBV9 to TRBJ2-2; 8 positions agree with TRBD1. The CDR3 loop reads CASSYQGQGNTGELFF. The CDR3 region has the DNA TGTGCCAGCAGCTACCAAGGACAGGGGAACACCGGGGAGCTGTTTTTT.